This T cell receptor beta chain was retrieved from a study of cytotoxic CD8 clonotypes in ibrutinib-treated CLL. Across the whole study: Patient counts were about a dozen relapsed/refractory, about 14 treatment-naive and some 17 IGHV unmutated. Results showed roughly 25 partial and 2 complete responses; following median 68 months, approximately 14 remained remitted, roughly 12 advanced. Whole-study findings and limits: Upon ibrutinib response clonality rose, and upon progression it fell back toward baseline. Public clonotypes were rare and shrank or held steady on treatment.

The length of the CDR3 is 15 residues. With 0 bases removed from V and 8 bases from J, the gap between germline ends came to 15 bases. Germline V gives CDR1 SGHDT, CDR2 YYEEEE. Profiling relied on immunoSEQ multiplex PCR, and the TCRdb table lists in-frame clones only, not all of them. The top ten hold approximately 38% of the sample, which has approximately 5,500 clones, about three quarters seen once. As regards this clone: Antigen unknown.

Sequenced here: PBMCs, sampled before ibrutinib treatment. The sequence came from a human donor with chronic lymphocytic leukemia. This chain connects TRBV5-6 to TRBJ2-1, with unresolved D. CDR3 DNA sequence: TGTGCCAGCAGCTTGGACGACCAATTCTTGGATGAGCAGTTCTTC. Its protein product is CASSLDDQFLDEQFF.